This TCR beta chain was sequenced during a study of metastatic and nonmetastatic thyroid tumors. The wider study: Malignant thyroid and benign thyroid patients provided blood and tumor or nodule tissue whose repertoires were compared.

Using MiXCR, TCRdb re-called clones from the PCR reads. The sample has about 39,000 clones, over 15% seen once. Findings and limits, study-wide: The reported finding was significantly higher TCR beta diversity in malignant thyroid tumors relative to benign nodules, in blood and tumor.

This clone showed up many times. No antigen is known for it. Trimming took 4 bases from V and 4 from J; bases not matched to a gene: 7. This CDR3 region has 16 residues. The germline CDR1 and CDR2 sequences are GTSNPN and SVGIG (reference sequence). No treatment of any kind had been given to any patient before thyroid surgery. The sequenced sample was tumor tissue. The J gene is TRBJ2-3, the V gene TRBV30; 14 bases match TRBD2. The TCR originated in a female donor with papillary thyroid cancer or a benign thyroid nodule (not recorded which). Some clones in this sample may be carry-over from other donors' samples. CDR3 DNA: TGTGCCTGGACCTCAGGGACTAGCGGGAGCCCAGATACGCAGTATTTT. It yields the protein CAWTSGTSGSPDTQYF.